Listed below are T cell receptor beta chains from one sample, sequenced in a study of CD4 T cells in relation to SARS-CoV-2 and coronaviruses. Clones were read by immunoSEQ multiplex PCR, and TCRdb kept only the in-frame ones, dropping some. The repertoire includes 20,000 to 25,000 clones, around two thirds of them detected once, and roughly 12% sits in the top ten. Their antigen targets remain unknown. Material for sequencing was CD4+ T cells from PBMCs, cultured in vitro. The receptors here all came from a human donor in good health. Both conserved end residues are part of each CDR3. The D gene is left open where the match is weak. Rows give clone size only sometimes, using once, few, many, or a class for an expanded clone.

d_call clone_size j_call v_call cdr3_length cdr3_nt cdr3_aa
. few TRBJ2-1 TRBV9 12 TGTGCCAGCAGCGTTTACGGCGGTGAGCAGTTCTTC CASSVYGGEQFF
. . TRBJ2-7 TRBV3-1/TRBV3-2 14 TGTGCCAGCAGCTTTGGAGGTCGCTCCTACGAGCAGTACTTC CASSFGGRSYEQYF
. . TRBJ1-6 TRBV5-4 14 TGTGCCAGCAGCTTTCGGTTACCGAATTCACCCCTCCACTTT CASSFRLPNSPLHF
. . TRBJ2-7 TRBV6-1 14 TGTGCCAGCAGTGAGTCCATGTTCGCCTACGAGCAGTACTTC CASSESMFAYEQYF
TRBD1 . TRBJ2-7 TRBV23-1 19 TGCGCCAGCAGCCATGGTGGGACAGGGGGTCGACGGAGCTCCTACGAGCAGTACTTC CASSHGGTGGRRSSYEQYF
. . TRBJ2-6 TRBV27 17 TGTGCCAGCAGTCCGACAGGTATAAGCTCTGGGGCCAACGTCCTGACTTTC CASSPTGISSGANVLTF
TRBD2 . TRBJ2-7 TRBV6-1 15 TGTGCCAGCAGTGAAGACGTAGCGGGAGCCTACGAGCAGTACTTC CASSEDVAGAYEQYF
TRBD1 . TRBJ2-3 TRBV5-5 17 TGTGCCAGCAGCTTGGCATTCCGGACAGGGATGGGGGATACGCAGTATTTT CASSLAFRTGMGDTQYF
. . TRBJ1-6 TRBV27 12 TGTGCCAGCAGTGCAGGGGTTTCACCCCTCCACTTT CASSAGVSPLHF
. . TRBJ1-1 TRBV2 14 TGTGCCAGCAGTGTTGAGGGTATGAACACTGAAGCTTTCTTT CASSVEGMNTEAFF
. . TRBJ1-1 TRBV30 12 TGTGCCTGGAGTGTTGGAACAGAAGAAGCTTTCTTT CAWSVGTEEAFF
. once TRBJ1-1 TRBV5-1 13 TGCGCCAGCAGCTTGGGGGAGAACACTGAAGCTTTCTTT CASSLGENTEAFF
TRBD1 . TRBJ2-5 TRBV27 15 TGTGCCAGCAGTCCGGGGACAGGGGGCGCGGAGACCCAGTACTTC CASSPGTGGAETQYF
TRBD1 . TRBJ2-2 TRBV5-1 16 TGCGCCAGCAGCTCCGGACAGGGAGCGAACACCGGGGAGCTGTTTTTT CASSSGQGANTGELFF
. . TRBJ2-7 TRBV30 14 TGTGCCTGGAGAGCTGGCGGGATCTCCTACGAGCAGTACTTC CAWRAGGISYEQYF
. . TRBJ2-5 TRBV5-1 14 TGCGCCAGCAGCTTGCTCGCGGGGGCGGAGACCCAGTACTTC CASSLLAGAETQYF
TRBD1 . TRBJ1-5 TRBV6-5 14 TGTGCCAGCAGTAGGGACAGGGACGATCAGCCCCAGCATTTT CASSRDRDDQPQHF
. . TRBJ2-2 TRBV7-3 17 TGTGCCAGCAGCTTAGTCCCAACTGGGGCGAACACCGGGGAGCTGTTTTTT CASSLVPTGANTGELFF